This T cell receptor beta chain was profiled in a study of OX40 agonist ivuxolimab in advanced cancers. Here immunoSEQ multiplex PCR was the method, and the copy in TCRdb shows in-frame clones only, minus some. Found here are approximately 90,000 clones, roughly nine tenths of them singletons; the top ten hold 2% to 3%. There are 14 residues in the CDR3. From germline, CDR1 is MDHEN and CDR2 SYDVKM. The ends lost 4 bases at V and 1 base at J; junction bases unmatched: 4. This TCR was sampled from an adult with an advanced solid tumor such as melanoma, head and neck, liver or kidney cancer. The sequences come from CD4+ or CD8+ T cells sorted from blood, collected in a trial of the OX40 agonist ivuxolimab. The chain recombines TRBV28 with TRBJ2-7; 7 bases are a match to TRBD1. The CDR3 loop is CASSSYRGSYEQYF. Here the CDR3 DNA reads TGTGCCAGCAGTTCCTACAGGGGTTCCTACGAGCAGTACTTC.